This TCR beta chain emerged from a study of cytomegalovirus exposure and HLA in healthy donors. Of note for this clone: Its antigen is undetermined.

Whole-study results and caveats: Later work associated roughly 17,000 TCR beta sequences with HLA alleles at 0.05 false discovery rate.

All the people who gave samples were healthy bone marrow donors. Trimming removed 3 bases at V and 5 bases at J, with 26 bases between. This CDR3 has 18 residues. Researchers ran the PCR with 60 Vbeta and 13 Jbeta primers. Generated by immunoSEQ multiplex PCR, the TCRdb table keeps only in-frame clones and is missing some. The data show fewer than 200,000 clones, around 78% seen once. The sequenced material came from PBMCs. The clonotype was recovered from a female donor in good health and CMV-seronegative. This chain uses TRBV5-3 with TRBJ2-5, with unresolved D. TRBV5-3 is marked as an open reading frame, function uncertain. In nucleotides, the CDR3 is TGTGCCAGAAGCTCTTTTAACGAATGCCAGGTCCTTCGGGAGACCCAGTACTTC. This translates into CARSSFNECQVLRETQYF.